This entry lists 19 T cell receptor beta chains sequenced from one sample in a study of cytomegalovirus exposure and HLA in healthy donors. Method: immunoSEQ multiplex PCR; TCRdb's copy keeps in-frame clones and lacks some. The table has about 150,000 clones, about 89% seen once; the top ten hold 0.6% to 0.8%. The sample consisted of PBMCs. These receptors came from a man aged 18-30 years in good health and CMV-seronegative.

This sequence joins TRBV30 and TRBJ1-2; TRBD1 agrees at 7 bases. The CDR3 has 14 amino acids. The germline V gene encodes CDR1 GTSNPN and CDR2 SVGIG (reference sequence). With V trimmed by 3 bases and J by 4 bases, 8 bases remained unmatched. This chain's CDR3 is CAWRKTGSGYGYTF. CDR3 DNA sequence: TGTGCCTGGAGGAAGACAGGGAGCGGCTATGGCTACACCTTC.

The V and J genes are TRBV23-1 and TRBJ1-5; 11 bases are shared with TRBD1. TRBV23-1 qualifies as an ORF whose function is uncertain. The CDR3 sequence is 19 residues long. V dropped 6 bases and J dropped 3; count of bases not matched to a gene: 16. The CDR3 DNA reads TGCGCCAGCAGGATCGCTGGGGACAGGGGGTCGTCGAACAATCAGCCCCAGCATTTT. It yields the protein CASRIAGDRGSSNNQPQHF.

V gene TRBV6-5 combines with J gene TRBJ2-1; 9 bases align to TRBD2. CDR1 and CDR2 (germline): MNHEY, SVGAGI. This CDR3 comprises 15 residues. Trimming took 2 bases from V and 4 from J; bases not matched to a gene: 3. CDR3 region: CASSYSSGGYNEQFF. Written as DNA, the CDR3 is TGTGCCAGCAGTTACAGTAGCGGGGGTTACAATGAGCAGTTCTTC.

CDR3 sequence reads: CASSVQGYRNTGELFF. CDR3 DNA sequence: TGTGCCAGCAGTGTACAGGGTTACAGGAACACCGGGGAGCTGTTTTTT. This rearrangement joins TRBV6-1 to TRBJ2-2; weak D call: TRBD1 (6 bases). This CDR3 has 16 residues. The V gene's germline CDR1 is MNHNS and CDR2 SASEGT. Trimming left V 4 bases short and J 1 base short, with 13 bases between.

The chain employs TRBV18 and TRBJ2-7, with D possibly TRBD1 on 6 matching bases. Germline V gene data show CDR1 as KGHSH and CDR2 as LQKENI. The V end lost 10 bases, the J end lost 2 bases, and 15 bases lay between the germline ends. CDR3 size: 13 residues. In nucleotides, the CDR3 is TGTGCCACCCAATTGGACAGACCCTACGAGCAGTACTTC. Its protein is CATQLDRPYEQYF.

For the CDR3, the DNA is TGTGCCTGGAAAACAGGGTCTGGGGCCAACGTCCTGACTTTC. Its protein product is CAWKTGSGANVLTF. This chain connects TRBV30 to TRBJ2-6; maybe TRBD1 (6 bases). Trimming shortened V by 4 bases and J by 1 base, and 8 bases separated the two germline ends. The CDR3 has 14 residues. CDR1 is GTSNPN and CDR2 is SVGIG in the germline V gene (reference sequence).

This rearrangement joins TRBV15 to TRBJ1-4, with TRBD1 matching over 9 bases. The V segment lost 1 base and the J segment 7 bases; nucleotides outside the gene matches: 4. The CDR3 extends over 15 amino acids. Germline V gene sequence: CDR1 LNHNV, CDR2 YYDKDF (reference sequence). CDR3 DNA: TGTGCCACCAGCAGAGTACAGGGGGCCCGTGAAAAACTGTTTTTT. Its protein product is CATSRVQGAREKLFF.

Comments on this clone: In the same sample, other DNA sequences code for this CDR3. CDR3 amino acids: CASSSPGTSGGTSGSYEQYF. CDR3 in DNA: TGTGCCAGCAGTTCCCCCGGGACTAGTGGGGGAACGTCGGGCTCCTACGAGCAGTACTTC. The chain combines TRBV2 with TRBJ2-7; 8 bases map to TRBD2. The CDR3 has 20 amino acids. J was trimmed by 0 bases and V by 5 bases; bases with no gene match: 21. The germline CDR1 and CDR2 sequences are SNHLY and FYNNEI.

V usage is TRBV30 and J usage is TRBJ2-7, with TRBD1 matching over 10 bases. This CDR3 has 14 amino acids. V shed 5 bases, J shed 1 base, and the junction held 5 bases outside the gene matches. Germline V gene lookup returns CDR1 GTSNPN and CDR2 SVGIG (reference sequence). The DNA for the CDR3 is TGTGCCTGGGAGTTGGGACAGGGGTCCTACGAGCAGTACTTC. Its translation: CAWELGQGSYEQYF.

The V and J genes are TRBV5-1 and TRBJ2-7; possibly TRBD2 for D (5 bases). The length of the CDR3 is 14 residues. V was pared by 0 bases and J by 2 bases, with 9 bases between. Per germline, CDR1 SGHRS and CDR2 YFSETQ. In DNA, the CDR3 is TGCGCCAGCAGCTTGGTGGGAGAGCCCTACGAGCAGTACTTC. Amino acids: CASSLVGEPYEQYF.

This clone has only a few counts. The V call is TRBV7-9, the J call TRBJ2-2, with D perhaps matching TRBD1 (5 bases). V shed 3 bases and J shed 4 bases, with 9 bases lying between them. Germline-derived CDR1 and CDR2 are SEHNR and FQNEAQ (reference sequence). The CDR3 loop spans 14 amino acids. The CDR3 bases are TGTGCCAGCAGCTTGCCCCAGGGCACCGGGGAGCTGTTTTTT. It encodes CASSLPQGTGELFF.

The rearrangement links TRBV5-1 to TRBJ2-1, with TRBD2 matching 8 bases. J was trimmed by 4 bases and V by 4 bases; bases with no gene match: 10. This CDR3 has 16 residues. Germline values: CDR1 SGHRS, CDR2 YFSETQ. The CDR3 nucleotides are TGCGCCAGCAGCGCGGAGCGGGGGTTCCTTTACAATGAGCAGTTCTTC. This codes for CASSAERGFLYNEQFF.

The chain joins TRBV5-1 to TRBJ1-2, with unresolved D. Between the trimmed V and J ends, which lost 0 bases and 6 bases, there was a span of 6 bases. There are 12 residues in the CDR3. Germline CDR1 reads SGHRS; CDR2 reads YFSETQ. CDR3 loop: CASSLDRDGYTF. The CDR3 DNA sequence: TGCGCCAGCAGCTTGGATCGGGATGGCTACACCTTC.

The rearrangement links TRBV5-1 to TRBJ2-5, with D uncertain. Germline V gene data show CDR1 as SGHRS and CDR2 as YFSETQ. The CDR3 is made up of 14 amino acids. V was shortened by 1 base and J by 1 base, with 8 bases between the two germline ends. In DNA, the CDR3 is TGCGCCAGCAGCTTGAACGGCGGCCAAGAGACCCAGTACTTC. Translating it yields CASSLNGGQETQYF.

This chain links TRBV7-9 with TRBJ1-1; no definite D call. This CDR3 contains 13 residues. Trimming pared 4 bases from V and 4 bases from J, leaving 10 bases between. CDR1 is SEHNR and CDR2 is FQNEAQ in the germline V gene (reference sequence). This CDR3 reads CASSWEVTTEAFF. Written as DNA, the CDR3 is TGTGCCAGCAGCTGGGAGGTTACCACTGAAGCTTTCTTT.

The V gene is TRBV27, the J gene TRBJ2-7; 11 nucleotides align to TRBD2. This CDR3 is built from 16 residues. Trimming cost V 7 bases and J 0 bases; bases outside gene matches: 8. Germline loops: CDR1 MNHEY, CDR2 SMNVEV (reference sequence). The CDR3 reads CASTPSGGFSSYEQYF. The CDR3 nucleotides read TGTGCCAGCACCCCTAGCGGGGGGTTCAGCTCCTACGAGCAGTACTTC.

J is TRBJ2-7 and V is TRBV27; 7 bases agree with TRBD2. V lost 1 base to trimming and J lost 0 bases; unmatched junction nucleotides: 6. CDR3 length: 16 amino acids. Germline loops: CDR1 MNHEY, CDR2 SMNVEV (reference sequence). The CDR3 protein is CASSLYGGGSSYEQYF. The CDR3 region has the DNA TGTGCCAGCAGTTTATACGGCGGGGGAAGCTCCTACGAGCAGTACTTC.

This clone was detected once. The rearrangement links TRBV7-5 to TRBJ2-7; TRBD2, the D gene given by the table, was not confirmed from the DNA. TRBV7-5 corresponds to a pseudogene. The CDR3 runs 12 residues. Here the CDR3 reads CVRSPCSYEQYF. The CDR3 nucleotides read TGTGTCAGAAGCCCCTGCTCCTACGAGCAGTACTTC.

J is TRBJ1-1 and V is TRBV15; possibly TRBD1 for D (5 bases). With 1 base removed from V and 4 bases from J, the gap between germline ends came to 10 bases. The CDR3 runs 14 residues. CDR1 is LNHNV, CDR2 YYDKDF, per germline (reference sequence). The chain's CDR3 is CATSRVIGGTEAFF. CDR3 sequence (DNA): TGTGCCACCAGCAGAGTGATCGGGGGCACTGAAGCTTTCTTT.